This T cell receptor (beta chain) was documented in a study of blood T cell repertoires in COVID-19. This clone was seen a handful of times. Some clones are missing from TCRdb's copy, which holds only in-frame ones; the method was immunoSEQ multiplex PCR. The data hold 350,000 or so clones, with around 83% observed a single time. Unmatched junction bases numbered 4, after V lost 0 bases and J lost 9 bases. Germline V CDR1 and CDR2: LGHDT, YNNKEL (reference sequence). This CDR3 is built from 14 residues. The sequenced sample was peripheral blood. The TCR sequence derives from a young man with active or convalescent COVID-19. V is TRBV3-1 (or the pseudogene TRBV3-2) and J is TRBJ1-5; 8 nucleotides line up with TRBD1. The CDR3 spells CASSQDGQGLPQHF. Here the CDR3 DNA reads TGTGCCAGCAGCCAAGATGGACAGGGCTTGCCCCAGCATTTT.